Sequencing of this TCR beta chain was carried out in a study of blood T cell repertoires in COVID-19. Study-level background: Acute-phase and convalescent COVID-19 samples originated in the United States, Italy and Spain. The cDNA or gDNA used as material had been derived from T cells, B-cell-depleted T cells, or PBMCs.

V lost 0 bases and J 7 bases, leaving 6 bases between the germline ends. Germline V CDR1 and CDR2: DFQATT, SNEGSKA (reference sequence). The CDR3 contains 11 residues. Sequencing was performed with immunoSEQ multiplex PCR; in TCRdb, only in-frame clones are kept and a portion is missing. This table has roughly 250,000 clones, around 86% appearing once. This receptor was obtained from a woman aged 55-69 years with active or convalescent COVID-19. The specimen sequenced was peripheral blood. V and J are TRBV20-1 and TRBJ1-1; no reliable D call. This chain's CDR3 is CSARDPFEAFF. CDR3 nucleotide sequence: TGCAGTGCTAGAGACCCATTTGAAGCTTTCTTT.